These T cell receptor beta chains were read from a single sample in a study of technical replicates of blood from a few donors. Some clones are missing from TCRdb's copy, which holds only in-frame ones; the method was immunoSEQ multiplex PCR. Of more than 65,000 clones detected, approximately 89% appear once; the ten largest clones hold about 4.5%. The sample consisted of PBMCs. These receptors were collected from a human donor in good health. Some clones in this sample may be carry-over from other donors' samples. The CDR3 runs from the conserved cysteine through the conserved F or W. D genes are given only for firm matches. For some rows the clone size is stated as once, few or many, or as a class when expanded; others skip it.

>NA|NA|TRBV7-9|12|TRBJ1-2
TGTGCCAGCAGCTTTTTCCAGGAAGGCTACACCTTC
CASSFFQEGYTF
>TRBD1|NA|TRBV29-1|11|TRBJ2-1
TGCAGCGTCGATTCCGACAGGGGAACGTTCTTC
CSVDSDRGTFF
>TRBD2|NA|TRBV4-3|15|TRBJ2-7
TGCGCCAGCAGCCAATATCTAGCGGGTTTCTACGAGCAGTACTTC
CASSQYLAGFYEQYF
>TRBD1|NA|TRBV5-5|16|TRBJ1-1
TGTGCCAGCAGCGCAGGGGGCAGGTTCACCAGGACTGAAGCTTTCTTT
CASSAGGRFTRTEAFF
>TRBD2|NA|TRBV4-3|16|TRBJ2-1
TGCGCCAGCAGCCAAGCGGGGGGGCCTTCATCCAATGAGCAGTTCTTC
CASSQAGGPSSNEQFF
>NA|NA|TRBV10-3|12|TRBJ2-3
TGCGCTACGGGCGGGGGCACAGATACGCAGTATTTT
CATGGGTDTQYF
>NA|NA|TRBV7-2|12|TRBJ2-1
TGTGCCAGCAGGGGGGGTTGGTATGAGCAGTTCTTC
CASRGGWYEQFF
>NA|NA|TRBV19|15|TRBJ2-3
TGTGCCAGTAGTATAGCGGGAGTCAACACAGATACGCAGTATTTT
CASSIAGVNTDTQYF
>NA|NA|TRBV27|13|TRBJ2-7
TGTGCCAGGGGTGGCGGGAACTGGTACGAGCAGTACTTC
CARGGGNWYEQYF
>NA|NA|TRBV30|12|TRBJ1-1
TGTGCCAGCCATCGCGGAAACACTGAAGCTTTCTTT
CASHRGNTEAFF
>NA|NA|TRBV19|13|TRBJ1-2
TGTGCCAGTAGTATATCAGGGGCTATTGGCTACACCTTC
CASSISGAIGYTF
>TRBD2|NA|TRBV19|13|TRBJ2-3
TGTGCCAGTAGGATTAGCGGGACGAATACGCAGTATTTT
CASRISGTNTQYF
>NA|few|TRBV7-2|17|TRBJ2-7
TGTGCCAGCAGCTTAGCGTCAGGGGGGACCCCCTGGAACGAGCAGTACTTC
CASSLASGGTPWNEQYF
>NA|once|TRBV4-3|16|TRBJ1-3
TGCGCCAGCAGCCAAGAGTACAGGCCCTCTGGAAACACCATATATTTT
CASSQEYRPSGNTIYF
>NA|NA|TRBV15|14|TRBJ1-4
TGTGCCACCAGCAAGACAGGCTCTAATGAAAAACTGTTTTTT
CATSKTGSNEKLFF
>TRBD2|NA|TRBV19|17|TRBJ2-2
TGTGCCAGTTGGAGGCCGGGACTAGTATCGAACACCGGGGAGCTGTTTTTT
CASWRPGLVSNTGELFF
>NA|once|TRBV6-5|14|TRBJ1-1
TGTGCCAGTGGAGGGAATGGGCTTAACACTGAAGCTTTCTTT
CASGGNGLNTEAFF
>NA|NA|TRBV4-3|14|TRBJ1-6
TGCGCCAGCAGCCAAGGGGGCAGGCTGACACCCCTCCACTTT
CASSQGGRLTPLHF
>NA|NA|TRBV11-1|15|TRBJ2-2
TGTGCCAGCAGCTCACAGGGCCTCAGAACCGGGGAGCTGTTTTTT
CASSSQGLRTGELFF
>NA|NA|TRBV12-5|14|TRBJ1-2
TGTGCTAGTGGTTTCGAGGGTGTTAGCTATGGCTACACCTTC
CASGFEGVSYGYTF
>TRBD2|NA|TRBV30|14|TRBJ2-7
TGTGCCTCCTCCCTGATCGCGGGAGTGGGAGAGCAGTACTTC
CASSLIAGVGEQYF
>TRBD1|NA|TRBV15|14|TRBJ2-1
TGTGCCACCAGCACCGGGACAGGGGGTAATGAGCAGTTCTTC
CATSTGTGGNEQFF
>NA|NA|TRBV19|14|TRBJ2-7
TGTGCCAGTAGGATGGACTCGAGCTCCTACGAGCAGTACTTC
CASRMDSSSYEQYF
>TRBD1|NA|TRBV2|14|TRBJ1-3
TGTGCCAGCCAACCAGGGGGCGGAAGAAACACCATATATTTT
CASQPGGGRNTIYF
>NA|few|TRBV18|14|TRBJ1-3
TGTGCCAGCTCCAGCTCGCCGTTGGGAGACACCATATATTTT
CASSSSPLGDTIYF
>TRBD1|NA|TRBV11-2|15|TRBJ1-4
TGTGCCAGCAGCTTGGAGGGGACAGGGGTTGAAAAACTGTTTTTT
CASSLEGTGVEKLFF
>TRBD2|NA|TRBV2|16|TRBJ2-7
TGTGCCAGCAGGAAATCTAGCGGGTGGAGCTCCTACGAGCAGTACTTC
CASRKSSGWSSYEQYF
>NA|NA|TRBV13|14|TRBJ1-6
TGTGCCAGCAGCTTAGGGCAGGGGAATTCACCCCTCCACTTT
CASSLGQGNSPLHF
>NA|NA|TRBV6-6|13|TRBJ1-2
TGTGCCAGCAGGGAGACACAGGGTCAGGGCTACACCTTC
CASRETQGQGYTF
>NA|NA|TRBV19|15|TRBJ1-3
TGTGCCAGTAGTACAGGGAAAGACTCTGGAAACACCATATATTTT
CASSTGKDSGNTIYF
>TRBD1|NA|TRBV27|16|TRBJ2-7
TGTGCCAGCAGAATTTACGGGACAGGGGGCTCCTACGAGCAGTACTTC
CASRIYGTGGSYEQYF
>TRBD2|once|TRBV2|18|TRBJ2-3
TGTGCCAGCAGCGTAGGGACTAGCGGGGGTCGGCGTTGGGATACGCAGTATTTT
CASSVGTSGGRRWDTQYF
>NA|NA|TRBV10-1|13|TRBJ1-1
TGCGCCAACCCCGGGACAAAGAACACTGAAGCTTTCTTT
CANPGTKNTEAFF
>NA|NA|TRBV7-8|12|TRBJ2-3
TGTGCCAGCAGCCTATGGCGGGATACGCAGTATTTT
CASSLWRDTQYF
>TRBD1|NA|TRBV12-5|14|TRBJ1-1
TGTGCTAGTGGTGGGACAGGGGGCAACACTGAAGCTTTCTTT
CASGGTGGNTEAFF
>TRBD2|NA|TRBV7-9|15|TRBJ2-1
TGTGCCAGCAGCTATGGGACTAGCGGGGGGGATGAGCAGTTCTTC
CASSYGTSGGDEQFF
>TRBD2|once|TRBV11-3|17|TRBJ2-7
TGTGCCAGCAGCTTATCCTCGGGACTATTTTTTCCCTACGAGCAGTACTTC
CASSLSSGLFFPYEQYF
>TRBD1|NA|TRBV5-1|14|TRBJ1-1
TGCGCCAGCAGCTTGATCGGACAGGGGTTTTTGGCTTTCTTT
CASSLIGQGFLAFF
>NA|NA|TRBV15|13|TRBJ2-5
TGTGCCACCAGCAGAGTAGGGGAAGCGACCCAGTACTTC
CATSRVGEATQYF
>TRBD1|NA|TRBV4-3|15|TRBJ2-7
TGCGCCAGCAGCCAAGGGACAGGGAACATCTACGAGCAGTACTTC
CASSQGTGNIYEQYF
>TRBD2|NA|TRBV2|13|TRBJ2-5
TGTGCCAGGAGTGGCGGGGGGATAGAGACCCAGTACTTC
CARSGGGIETQYF
>TRBD2|NA|TRBV20-1|11|TRBJ2-1
TGCAGTGCTAGTGTAGCGGGAAGTCGGTTCTTC
CSASVAGSRFF
>NA|NA|TRBV19|15|TRBJ2-1
TGTGCCAGTAGTATAAGGGGGGGTAACTACAATGAGCAGTTCTTC
CASSIRGGNYNEQFF
>TRBD1|NA|TRBV11-2|14|TRBJ2-7
TGTGCCAGCAGGGGAGCAGGGGGCCTCTACGAGCAGTACTTC
CASRGAGGLYEQYF
>NA|NA|TRBV2|12|TRBJ2-7
TGTGCCAGCAGTGGCGCGAGAGCCGAGCAGTACTTC
CASSGARAEQYF
>NA|NA|TRBV15|15|TRBJ2-1
TGTGCCACCAGCAGAGAGACAGGCGGCTGGAATGAGCAGTTCTTC
CATSRETGGWNEQFF
>TRBD1|NA|TRBV29-1|15|TRBJ1-1
TGCAGCGTTGAACCGGGACAGGGCATGAACACTGAAGCTTTCTTT
CSVEPGQGMNTEAFF
>TRBD2|NA|TRBV7-2|14|TRBJ2-5
TGTGCCAGCAGCCCGGGACTACGCGGGAAGACCCAGTACTTC
CASSPGLRGKTQYF
>TRBD2|NA|TRBV4-3|15|TRBJ2-7
TGCGCCAGCAGCCAAGGGACCGGGGGGGCTGAAGAGCAGTACTTC
CASSQGTGGAEEQYF
>TRBD1|NA|TRBV7-2|15|TRBJ1-1
TGTGCCAGCAGCCCGTCCCGGACAGGGGACCAAAGAGCTTTCTTT
CASSPSRTGDQRAFF
>NA|NA|TRBV29-1|13|TRBJ2-7
TGCAGCGTTGTCTCGGACACCTCCTACGAGCAGTACTTC
CSVVSDTSYEQYF
>NA|NA|TRBV9|15|TRBJ1-2
TGTGCCAGCAGCGTAGGTCTGGGGGCAAACTATGGCTACACCTTC
CASSVGLGANYGYTF
>TRBD1|NA|TRBV9|17|TRBJ2-1
TGTGCCAGCAGCGTAGACCCGGGACAGGGGGCCTTTAATGAGCAGTTCTTC
CASSVDPGQGAFNEQFF
>TRBD1|NA|TRBV19|14|TRBJ2-1
TGTGCCAGTAGGAAACAGGGGGCGGGCGATGAGCAGTTCTTC
CASRKQGAGDEQFF
>NA|NA|TRBV7-9|13|TRBJ1-2
TGTGCCAGCAGCTTACGCGAGGGTGATGGCTACACCTTC
CASSLREGDGYTF